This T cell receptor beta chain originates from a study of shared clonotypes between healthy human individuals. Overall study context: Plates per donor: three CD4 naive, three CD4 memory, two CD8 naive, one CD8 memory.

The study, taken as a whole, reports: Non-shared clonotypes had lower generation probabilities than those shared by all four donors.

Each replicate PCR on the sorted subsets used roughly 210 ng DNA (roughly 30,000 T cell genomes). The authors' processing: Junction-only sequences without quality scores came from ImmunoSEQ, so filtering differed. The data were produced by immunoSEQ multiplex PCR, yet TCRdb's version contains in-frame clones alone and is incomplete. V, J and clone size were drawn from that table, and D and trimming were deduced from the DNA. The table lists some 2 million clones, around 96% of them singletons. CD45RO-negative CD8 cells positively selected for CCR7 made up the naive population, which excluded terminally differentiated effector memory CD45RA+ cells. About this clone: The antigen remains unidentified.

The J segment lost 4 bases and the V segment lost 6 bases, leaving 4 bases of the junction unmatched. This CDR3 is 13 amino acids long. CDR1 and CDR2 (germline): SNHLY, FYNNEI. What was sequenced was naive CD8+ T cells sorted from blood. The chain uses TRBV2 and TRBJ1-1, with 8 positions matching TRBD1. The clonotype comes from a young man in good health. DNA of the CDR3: TGTGCCAGCAGGGACAGGGTGGGCACTGAAGCTTTCTTT. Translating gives CASRDRVGTEAFF.